The 9 T cell receptor beta chains presented below share a single source sample, sequenced in a study of blood T cells in healthy people across ages. Combining a sample-barcoded 5' primer with a J-beta primer mix, a second PCR ran for roughly 7 to 12 cycles. TCRdb analysed the 5' RACE reads with MiXCR anew, one entry per CDR3 protein. The sample holds about 970,000 distinct CDR3 sequences; just over 50% are singletons and the top ten take about a fifth. What was sequenced was blood. These receptors were taken from a woman aged 60-70 years in good health.

This sequence joins TRBV7-9 and TRBJ2-5; 7 positions match TRBD1. In germline, CDR1 is SEHNR, CDR2 FQNEAQ (reference sequence). The CDR3 is 16 amino acids. V lost 1 base, J lost 2 bases, and 7 bases stayed unmatched. CDR3 sequence: CASSLVRDSFQETQYF. CDR3 DNA sequence: TGTGCCAGCAGCTTAGTTAGGGACAGTTTTCAAGAGACCCAGTACTTC. Full variable domain (rest looked up from reference TRBV7-9 and TRBJ2-5): DTGVSQNPRHKITKRGQNVTFRCDPISEHNRLYWYRQTLGQGPEFLTYFQNEAQLEKSRLLSDRFSAERPKGSFSTLEIQRTEQGDSAMYLCASSLVRDSFQETQYFGPGTRLLVL.

This clonotype showed up many times. The gene calls are TRBV10-2 and TRBJ2-7, with TRBD2 identical over 15 bases. CDR3 length: 15 amino acids. In germline, CDR1 is WSHSY, CDR2 SAAADI. Unmatched junction bases numbered 2, after V lost 6 bases and J lost 2 bases. The CDR3 DNA reads TGCGCCAGCAGGGGGACTAGCGGGAGGCCCTACGAGCAGTACTTC. It is translated as CASRGTSGRPYEQYF.

This clonotype has only a few counts. This chain links TRBV27 with TRBJ2-7, with 7 bases identical to TRBD1. This CDR3 spans 15 amino acids. The trim removed 9 bases at V and 0 bases at J, leaving 11 bases unmatched. Germline V gene data show CDR1 as MNHEY and CDR2 as SMNVEV (reference sequence). The CDR3 DNA reads TGTGCCAGTCGCCAGAAGACAGGGATCTCCTACGAGCAGTACTTC. This encodes CASRQKTGISYEQYF.

CDR3 in amino acids: CASSRGQMESEQYF. The DNA for the CDR3 is TGCGCCAGCAGCCGGGGACAGATGGAGTCCGAGCAGTACTTC. V gene TRBV5-1 combines with J gene TRBJ2-4; the match to TRBD1 covers 7 bases. The better agreement between TRBJ2-7 and the DNA end casts doubt on the J call. The CDR3 consists of 14 residues. Germline V lookup: CDR1 SGHRS, CDR2 YFSETQ.

This chain connects TRBV7-2 to TRBJ2-1; D is unclear. The V end was cut by 5 bases, the J end by 8 bases, with 7 bases between. The CDR3 has 11 residues. Germline CDR1 reads SGHTA; CDR2 reads FQGNSA. CDR3: CASSLQYEQFF. The CDR3 DNA follows: TGTGCCAGCAGCCTCCAGTATGAGCAGTTCTTC.

CDR3: CSIITGAGQPQHF. DNA for the CDR3: TGCAGCATTATCACAGGGGCCGGTCAGCCCCAGCATTTT. This chain joins TRBV29-1 and TRBJ1-5; TRBD1 agrees at 7 bases. CDR3 length: 13 amino acids. V lost 8 bases, J lost 6 bases, and 10 bases stayed unmatched. Germline loops: CDR1 SQVTM, CDR2 ANQGSEA. The variable domain in full, completed from reference TRBV29-1 and TRBJ1-5, reads SAVISQKPSRDICQRGTSLTIQCQVDSQVTMMFWYRQQPGQSLTLIATANQGSEATYESGFVIDKFPISRPNLTFSTLTVSNMSPEDSSIYLCSIITGAGQPQHFGDGTRLSIL.

CDR3 region: CASSLAGLAGAPDTQYF. CDR3 DNA sequence: TGTGCCAGCAGTTTAGCCGGCCTAGCGGGAGCCCCAGATACGCAGTATTTT. The chain combines TRBV27 with TRBJ2-3, with TRBD2 matching 10 bases. CDR1 is MNHEY and CDR2 is SMNVEV in the germline V gene (reference sequence). The CDR3 runs 17 residues. The J segment lost 4 bases and the V segment lost 2 bases, leaving 9 bases of the junction unmatched.

In DNA form, the CDR3 reads TGCGCCAGCAGCCAAGATGGGACTAGCGGGAGCGGTGATACGCAGTATTTT. This gives the protein CASSQDGTSGSGDTQYF. The V and J genes are TRBV4-1 and TRBJ2-3; 14 positions match TRBD2. CDR3 size: 17 residues. With 0 bases clipped from V and 6 bases from J, the junction kept 5 bases outside the gene matches. CDR1 MGHRA and CDR2 YSYEKL come from the germline V gene.

This clonotype was recorded a few times. The CDR3 DNA reads TGCGCCAGCAGCTGGCCCCAGGGGGCCACAGATACGCAGTATTTT. Amino acids: CASSWPQGATDTQYF. The chain carries TRBV5-1 and TRBJ2-3; 8 bases map to TRBD1. Looked up from germline, CDR1 is SGHRS and CDR2 is YFSETQ. J gave up 2 bases and V 3 bases, and 5 bases lay outside the gene matches. The CDR3 has 15 amino acids.